A single T cell receptor (beta chain) is shown here with its context. These data originate in a study of control samples from healthy donors and cancer patients. Assay: immunoSEQ multiplex PCR; the TCRdb copy retains only in-frame clones and omits some. The table records approximately 70,000 clones, more than 75% of them present only once. This CDR3 spans 14 amino acids. J lost 1 base, V lost 4 bases, and 7 bases had no gene match. Germline CDR1 GTSNPN, CDR2 SVGIG (reference sequence). The sample taken for sequencing was blood. This clonotype originated in a woman aged 45-65 years in good health. This chain joins TRBV30 and TRBJ2-7, with 7 bases fitting TRBD1. This CDR3 is CAWKRRQGSYEQYF. The CDR3 region has the DNA TGTGCCTGGAAGAGGAGACAGGGATCCTACGAGCAGTACTTC.